The sequence of this T cell receptor beta chain was determined in a study of PD-1 blockade in classical Hodgkin lymphoma (dated by TCRdb to 2018 to 2021). Notes on the research overall: Nivolumab dosing was 3 mg/kg intravenously every 2 weeks, continuing until either disease progression or unacceptable toxicity. A peripheral blood immune signature of response to PD-1 blockade in classical Hodgkin lymphoma was defined using TCR beta sequencing and CyTOF. The investigation overall reported the following: Lower diversity was seen in patients whose nivolumab began less than 1 year after ASCT, and these patients were left out of later analyses so that immune reconstitution would not confound the results. By C4D1, a significant rise was seen in CD4+ TCR diversity but not in CD8+ TCR diversity (p=0.0027 vs p=0.16), and the rise was most apparent among complete responders (p=0.02). Newly diagnosed patients were reported to have lower baseline TCR diversity than healthy donors, and relapsed/refractory patients were reported to have lower baseline TCR diversity still. Baseline diversity similar to that of newly diagnosed patients was observed in trial patients achieving complete response, whereas significantly lower diversity was observed in partial responders and progressors. Only a single clinical trial cohort was studied, and what caused the repertoire differences, possibly disease activity or prior therapy, remained undefined.

This clone showed up just once. Its antigen is currently not known. Qualities for individual bases were not recorded, and no much larger clone is one base off. Genomic DNA was extracted with the Qiagen DNeasy kit from unsorted PBMCs and from negatively selected CD4+ and CD8+ fractions. TCR beta CDR3 regions were subjected to amplification by immunoSEQ multiplex PCR with primers that anneal to V and J segments. Amplification bias was minimized using a synthetic immune receptor repertoire, and residual bias was removed computationally after sequencing. As for how the authors treated the data: Repertoire diversity was quantified as the Shannon entropy index using custom Python scripts. Unsorted, CD4+ and CD8+ repertoires were analyzed separately, except for combined analyses in which CD4+ and CD8+ sequences were merged in silico. A clone counted as expanded when the clone's frequency after treatment rose at least 2-fold relative to C1D1, and clones undetected at baseline were given a pseudocount of 0.5. Singleton clones were defined as clones with 0 or 1 copy at C1D1, and non-singleton clones were defined as clones with 2 or more copies. By matching protein sequences in sorted samples from the same patient, clones expanded in unsorted samples were annotated as CD4+, CD8+ or unknown. Wilcoxon tests on paired samples were used to test diversity changes from C1D1 to C4D1. Not all clones reach the TCRdb copy of this immuneACCESS table, which keeps in-frame sequences only. Checked studies attribute under half of the gap to unresolved V genes and leave the rest unexplained. V, J and clone size are those of that table, while D and trimming were read from the DNA. The sample records around 100,000 clones, 90% of which are singletons. Clones ranked in the top ten supply 2.5% to 3.5% of the sample.

According to the study, the label for this sample's time point signals: cycle 4 day 1 (C4D1), after 6 weeks of nivolumab. Relapse after autologous stem cell transplantation had occurred in all trial patients, and cohorts A, B and C were distinguished by prior brentuximab vedotin exposure. The trial cohort was composed of 56 patients with relapsed/refractory classical Hodgkin lymphoma, for whom complete response, partial response or progressive disease was recorded as best overall response. Single-agent nivolumab was administered to trial patients in the multi-cohort phase II CheckMate 205 trial. Best overall response was determined by an independent review committee according to the 2007 International Working Group response criteria. Trial PBMCs were obtained immediately prior to nivolumab initiation (C1D1) and on therapy at cycle 2 day 1 and cycle 4 day 1. Peripheral blood was collected in 8 mL Vacutainer Cell Preparation Tubes, from which PBMCs were isolated by centrifugation and then cryopreserved.

This clonotype originated in a human donor with classical Hodgkin lymphoma. The sequencing here drew on peripheral blood mononuclear cells (PBMCs), taken before the fourth cycle of nivolumab.

Read as DNA, the sequence is TGTGCCAGCAGCAAAGACCATCTAGCGGGGGGGCCGGTTGAAGAGACCCAGTACTTC. Its protein reads: CASSKDHLAGGPVEETQYF. Recombination connected TRBV21-1 to TRBJ2-5; the D call in the table, TRBD2, was not verified against the DNA. TRBV21-1 is classified as a pseudogene. The CDR3 has 19 amino acids, counting the end cysteine and phenylalanine. Only the CDR3 portion is preserved as DNA: 57 bases, with reading frame beginning at the first base.